This TCR beta chain was recovered during a study of blood T cell repertoires in COVID-19. Background on the study: Italy, Spain and the United States were the sources of the convalescent and acute COVID-19 samples. The cDNA or gDNA used as material had been derived from T cells, B-cell-depleted T cells, or PBMCs.

This clone was counted a few times. The CDR3 has 14 amino acids. V was clipped by 4 bases and J by 10 bases, with 14 bases between them. Germline CDR1 and CDR2: KGHSH and LQKENI. Method: immunoSEQ multiplex PCR; TCRdb's copy keeps in-frame clones and lacks some. Altogether around 220,000 clones are present, 87% being singletons, with the ten largest covering 1.5% to 2%. The chain joins TRBV18 to TRBJ1-6; unclear D gene. The specimen was peripheral blood. This receptor was taken from a man in his forties with active or convalescent COVID-19. CDR3 bases: TGTGCCAGCTCACTCCGCAGGAGGAACTCACCCCTCCACTTT. As protein: CASSLRRRNSPLHF.